This T cell receptor (beta chain) was profiled in a study of CD8+ T cells in alopecia areata. Study details: Tofacitinib therapy took 6 to 18 months; 6 months off drug came after.

Broader study findings: Tissue-resident alphabeta T cells belonging to normal skin likewise get sequenced within scalp specimens.

This CDR3 is 14 amino acids long. Trimming shortened V by 5 bases and J by 0 bases, and 12 bases separated the two germline ends. The germline V gene has CDR1 GTSNPN and CDR2 SVGIG (reference sequence). With respect to this clone: Its specificity is not known.

The sequencing template was cDNA reverse transcribed from extracted RNA. Here immunoSEQ multiplex PCR was the method, and the copy in TCRdb shows in-frame clones only, minus some. Found here are about 180,000 clones, less than 80% of them singletons; the top ten hold roughly 10%. The chain links TRBV30 to TRBJ2-3; D possibly corresponds to TRBD2 (5 bases). The TCR was taken from a human donor with alopecia areata. The sequencing used CD8+ T cells sorted from blood, collected at week 0. Here the CDR3 DNA reads TGTGCCTGGGTCATGGGCGGGAGCACAGATACGCAGTATTTT. The encoded protein is CAWVMGGSTDTQYF. Full variable domain (rest looked up from reference TRBV30 and TRBJ2-3): SQTIHQWPATLVQPVGSPLSLECTVEGTSNPNLYWYRQAAGRGLQLLFYSVGIGQISSEVPQNLSASRPQDRQFILSSKKLLLSDSGFYLCAWVMGGSTDTQYFGPGTRLTVL.